One and the same sample provided the 31 T cell receptor beta chains below, sequenced in a study of blood T cell repertoires in COVID-19. The table came from immunoSEQ multiplex PCR; TCRdb's copy has only in-frame clones and leaves some out. Of 100,000 or so clones listed, about 89% are singletons. The sequenced material came from peripheral blood. These receptors were taken from a human donor with acute or convalescent COVID-19. The donor label of this sample is uncertain.

This clone was counted once. The rearrangement joins TRBV29-1 to TRBJ1-5; D call uncertain. V lost 4 bases, J lost 4 bases, and 8 bases lay in between. The CDR3 has 12 amino acids. CDR1 and CDR2 from the germline V gene are SQVTM and ANQGSEA. CDR3 in DNA: TGCAGCGTTGGGACTAAGAATCAGCCCCAGCATTTT. Translation gives CSVGTKNQPQHF.

The V and J genes are TRBV18 and TRBJ1-2; 7 bases are shared with TRBD1. V trimming: 2 bases; J trimming: 0 bases; junction bases outside the gene matches: 6. CDR1 is KGHSH and CDR2 is LQKENI in the germline V gene. The CDR3 contains 16 residues. CDR3 bases: TGTGCCAGCTCACCAAGGGACAGTCGAGCTAACTATGGCTACACCTTC. It translates to CASSPRDSRANYGYTF.

V and J are TRBV12-3 or TRBV12-4 and TRBJ2-1; D remains ambiguous. V was shortened by 9 bases and J by 8 bases, with 11 bases between the two germline ends. This CDR3 spans 11 amino acids. The CDR3 here is CASSRLDEQFF. The CDR3 DNA follows: TGTGCCAGTAGCCGATTAGATGAGCAGTTCTTC.

The chain recombines TRBV3-1 (or the pseudogene TRBV3-2) with TRBJ2-7; 7 positions agree with TRBD1. Trimming at V came to 4 bases and at J to 0 bases, leaving 3 bases not matched to a gene. CDR3 length: 14 residues. Germline CDR1 and CDR2: LGHDT and YNNKEL (reference sequence). The DNA of the CDR3 is TGTGCCAGCAGCCCCAGGGGGAACTCCTACGAGCAGTACTTC. Amino acids: CASSPRGNSYEQYF.

The genes are TRBV28 and TRBJ1-5, with 10 bases fitting TRBD1. Trimming cost V 5 bases and J 6 bases; bases outside gene matches: 4. Looked up from germline, CDR1 is MDHEN and CDR2 is SYDVKM. The CDR3 is 14 residues long. CDR3 in DNA: TGTGCCAGCAGTGAAGGGACAGGGGCTCAGCCCCAGCATTTT. It is translated as CASSEGTGAQPQHF.

The J gene is TRBJ1-4, the V gene TRBV6-2 or TRBV6-3, with TRBD1 matching 7 bases. Germline assignment: CDR1 MNHEY and CDR2 SVGEGT. CDR3 size: 14 residues. V shed 11 bases and J 8 bases; nucleotides not matched to a gene: 14. As DNA, the CDR3 is TGTGCCGGCTGCCGGGACAGTGTGTTGGAAAAACTGTTTTTT. It yields the protein CAGCRDSVLEKLFF.

The J gene is TRBJ1-1, the V gene TRBV27; D is perhaps TRBD1 (5 bases). The CDR3 is 17 amino acids. With 7 bases removed from V and 5 bases from J, the gap between germline ends came to 26 bases. CDR1 and CDR2 from the germline V gene are MNHEY and SMNVEV (reference sequence). DNA of the CDR3: TGTGCCAGCACCTTGAGTGGGGTAATAGGAGGGGAGACTGAAGCTTTCTTT. This translates into CASTLSGVIGGETEAFF.

The rearrangement links TRBV28 to TRBJ2-2, with a tentative D call TRBD2 (5 bases). Trimming pared 3 bases from V and 6 bases from J, leaving 8 bases between. The CDR3 totals 13 residues. The germline CDR1 and CDR2 sequences are MDHEN and SYDVKM. As DNA, the CDR3 is TGTGCCAGCAGTTTTGCGGGTGCCGGGGAGCTGTTTTTT. This codes for CASSFAGAGELFF. Full variable domain (remainder filled in from reference TRBV28 and TRBJ2-2): DVKVTQSSRYLVKRTGEKVFLECVQDMDHENMFWYRQDPGLGLRLIYFSYDVKMKEKGDIPEGYSVSREKKERFSLILESASTNQTSMYLCASSFAGAGELFFGEGSRLTVL.

The V and J genes are TRBV6-4 and TRBJ1-3; D gene uncertain. This CDR3 region has 15 residues. Germline CDR1 MRHNA, CDR2 SNTAGT. V lost 7 bases to trimming and J lost 4 bases, with 17 bases between them. The CDR3 protein is CASTHWREEGNTIYF. CDR3 in DNA: TGTGCCAGCACCCACTGGAGGGAGGAAGGAAACACCATATATTTT.

V and J are TRBV18 and TRBJ1-2, with D maybe TRBD1 (5 bases). This CDR3 is built from 14 residues. Germline CDR1 reads KGHSH; CDR2 reads LQKENI. Between the trimmed V and J ends, which lost 3 bases and 2 bases, there was a span of 10 bases. The CDR3: CASSPSTENYGYTF. For the CDR3, the DNA is TGTGCCAGCTCACCTTCGACAGAGAACTATGGCTACACCTTC.

The V and J genes are TRBV11-2 and TRBJ2-7; weak D call: TRBD1 (5 bases). V gave up 1 base and J gave up 3 bases, with 10 bases separating them. The length of the CDR3 is 14 residues. CDR1 is SGHAT, CDR2 FQNNGV, per germline. The CDR3 region has the DNA TGTGCCAGCAGCTTAGGGACAAACTTCTACGAGCAGTACTTC. Its protein product is CASSLGTNFYEQYF.

The rearrangement links TRBV12-3 or TRBV12-4 to TRBJ2-7, with TRBD1 matching 8 bases. V was pared by 6 bases and J by 5 bases, with 6 bases of the junction left unmatched. This CDR3 is 13 amino acids long. CDR3 amino acids: CASSLDRGHEQYF. The DNA for the CDR3 is TGTGCCAGCAGCCTCGACAGGGGCCACGAGCAGTACTTC.

This clone was detected once. The chain recombines TRBV28 with TRBJ1-1; D is unclear. Trimming pared 2 bases from V and 4 bases from J, leaving 20 bases between. Per germline, CDR1 MDHEN and CDR2 SYDVKM. CDR3 size: 17 residues. The CDR3, as DNA: TGTGCCAGCAGTTTACCCCAGTGGGAGGGTATCAGCACTGAAGCTTTCTTT. Amino acids: CASSLPQWEGISTEAFF.

The gene calls are TRBV27 and TRBJ2-7, with 9 bases identical to TRBD1. Germline V gene lookup returns CDR1 MNHEY and CDR2 SMNVEV (reference sequence). The CDR3 runs 12 residues. V shed 7 bases and J 9 bases; nucleotides not matched to a gene: 7. CDR3 coding DNA: TGTGCCAGCAAACCGGGACAGGGCCCGCAGTACTTC. It specifies CASKPGQGPQYF.

The table lists this clone with a few counts. The rearrangement links TRBV27 to TRBJ1-2; a weak D match, TRBD1 (5 bases). The CDR3 totals 14 residues. The germline gives CDR1 MNHEY, CDR2 SMNVEV (reference sequence). Trimming took off 3 bases at V and 7 bases at J, with 15 bases between the two ends. The CDR3: CASSLKGLGLGYTF. The CDR3 region has the DNA TGTGCCAGCAGTTTGAAAGGCCTGGGACTTGGCTACACCTTC.

Note on this clone: The junction does not match germline at one end; this may be a read error. This chain uses TRBV7-9 with TRBJ2-1; D might be TRBD2 (6 bases). CDR1 and CDR2 from the germline V gene are SEHNR and FQNEAQ (reference sequence). The CDR3 covers 12 residues. This CDR3 reads CATPKGREILVF. CDR3 DNA sequence: TGTGCCACCCCTAAAGGGCGGGAAATTTTGGTCTTC. Using reference TRBV7-9 and TRBJ2-1 for the parts outside the CDR3, the full variable domain is DTGVSQNPRHKITKRGQNVTFRCDPISEHNRLYWYRQTLGQGPEFLTYFQNEAQLEKSRLLSDRFSAERPKGSFSTLEIQRTEQGDSAMYLCATPKGREILVFGPGTRLTVL.

The V gene is TRBV9, the J gene TRBJ1-6, with D possibly TRBD1 on 5 matching bases. CDR1 is SGDLS and CDR2 is YYNGEE in the germline V gene. Between the trimmed V and J ends, which lost 0 bases and 9 bases, there was a span of 16 bases. The CDR3 covers 16 residues. CDR3 sequence (DNA): TGTGCCAGCAGCGTAGTCGCAGAATTGGGGGGTTCACCCCTCCACTTT. As protein: CASSVVAELGGSPLHF.

The genes are TRBV10-3 and TRBJ1-6, with 10 nucleotides matching TRBD1. V gave up 5 bases and J gave up 5 bases; unmatched junction bases: 12. This CDR3 comprises 18 residues. Germline CDR1 ENHRY, CDR2 SYGVKD. The CDR3 loop is CAISQTSGTGDNNSPLHF. Written as DNA, the CDR3 is TGTGCCATCAGTCAAACCTCCGGGACAGGGGACAATAATTCACCCCTCCACTTT.

The chain is built from TRBV14 and TRBJ1-1; D remains unclear. The V end lost 1 base, the J end lost 4 bases, and 7 bases lay between the germline ends. CDR1 SGHDN and CDR2 FVKESK come from the germline V gene. This CDR3 is 13 amino acids long. The DNA for the CDR3 is TGTGCCAGCAGCCAAGCCGGAGGCACTGAAGCTTTCTTT. This gives the protein CASSQAGGTEAFF. Drawing the rest from reference TRBV14 and TRBJ1-1, the complete variable domain is EAGVTQFPSHSVIEKGQTVTLRCDPISGHDNLYWYRRVMGKEIKFLLHFVKESKQDESGMPNNRFLAERTGGTYSTLKVQPAELEDSGVYFCASSQAGGTEAFFGQGTRLTVV.

The gene calls are TRBV9 and TRBJ2-1; TRBD1 matches at 7 bases. Trimming at V came to 2 bases and at J to 5 bases, leaving 13 bases not matched to a gene. The germline V gene has CDR1 SGDLS and CDR2 YYNGEE. CDR3 length equals 17 residues. In DNA, the CDR3 is TGTGCCAGCAGCGTCCGACCGGGACAGTCCTTCGACAATGAGCAGTTCTTC. It encodes CASSVRPGQSFDNEQFF. Drawing the rest from reference TRBV9 and TRBJ2-1, the complete variable domain is DSGVTQTPKHLITATGQRVTLRCSPRSGDLSVYWYQQSLDQGLQFLIQYYNGEERAKGNILERFSAQQFPDLHSELNLSSLELGDSALYFCASSVRPGQSFDNEQFFGPGTRLTVL.

This chain joins TRBV28 and TRBJ1-1; possibly TRBD1 for D (5 bases). This CDR3 is built from 14 residues. The ends were cut back, 6 bases at V and 0 bases at J, with 11 bases in the middle. Germline V gene data show CDR1 as MDHEN and CDR2 as SYDVKM. The CDR3 is CASRSGQMNTEAFF. CDR3 sequence (DNA): TGTGCCAGCAGGTCCGGACAAATGAACACTGAAGCTTTCTTT. The whole variable domain, filled in from reference TRBV28 and TRBJ1-1, reads DVKVTQSSRYLVKRTGEKVFLECVQDMDHENMFWYRQDPGLGLRLIYFSYDVKMKEKGDIPEGYSVSREKKERFSLILESASTNQTSMYLCASRSGQMNTEAFFGQGTRLTVV.

The genes are TRBV28 and TRBJ1-1, with TRBD1 identical over 8 bases. V was clipped by 2 bases and J by 7 bases; unmatched bases: 3. This CDR3 contains 13 residues. Germline CDR1 MDHEN, CDR2 SYDVKM. CDR3 residues: CASSLRGTGEAFF. CDR3 DNA: TGTGCCAGCAGTTTACGAGGGACAGGTGAAGCTTTCTTT.

The CDR3 sequence is CASSIIGGLAGGPLDTQYF. The CDR3 coding sequence is TGTGCCAGTAGTATAATCGGAGGGCTAGCGGGAGGACCCCTTGATACGCAGTATTTT. The chain combines TRBV19 with TRBJ2-3, with TRBD2 matching over 11 bases. Trimming removed 2 bases from V and 6 bases from J; junction bases left unmatched: 16. Germline V gene data show CDR1 as LNHDA and CDR2 as SQIVND (reference sequence). CDR3 size: 19 residues.

The V call is TRBV11-2, the J call TRBJ1-4; 9 bases are a match to TRBD1. V lost 5 bases to trimming and J lost 4 bases; unmatched junction nucleotides: 14. Germline V gives CDR1 SGHAT, CDR2 FQNNGV. CDR3 length: 18 residues. The CDR3 DNA sequence: TGTGCCAGCAGCCAACCCACAGGGGGCCTGAGTGGTAATGAAAAACTGTTTTTT. Residues: CASSQPTGGLSGNEKLFF.

V is TRBV6-2 or TRBV6-3 and J is TRBJ2-5; TRBD2 aligns across 9 bases. Germline trimming cut 2 bases from V and 5 bases from J; bases unmatched to any gene: 12. The CDR3 has 17 amino acids. CDR1 and CDR2 (germline): MNHEY, SVGEGT. The CDR3 DNA is TGTGCCAGCAGTTACATGGCTAGCGGGACCCTCACGGAGACCCAGTACTTC. As protein: CASSYMASGTLTETQYF.

This clone was detected once. The V and J genes are TRBV7-8 and TRBJ2-7; 8 bases line up with TRBD1. V was pared by 1 base and J by 6 bases, with 14 bases of the junction left unmatched. Germline-derived CDR1 and CDR2 are SGHVS and FQNEAQ. The CDR3 length is 17 residues. CDR3 coding DNA: TGTGCCAGCAGCTTAGTGAGGACAGGGTCGACTCTGGGCGAGCAGTACTTC. Amino acids: CASSLVRTGSTLGEQYF.

This sequence joins TRBV7-8 and TRBJ2-7, with D hard to call. V was cut by 7 bases and J by 0 bases, with 16 bases left in between. Germline values: CDR1 SGHVS, CDR2 FQNEAQ. This CDR3 has 15 residues. In DNA form, the CDR3 reads TGTGCCAGCAACCCCTTCGCGCTCGGCTCCTACGAGCAGTACTTC. This translates into CASNPFALGSYEQYF.

The J gene is TRBJ1-4, the V gene TRBV14; 8 nucleotides match TRBD1. V lost 4 bases to trimming and J lost 8 bases; unmatched junction nucleotides: 9. The germline gives CDR1 SGHDN, CDR2 FVKESK. The CDR3 consists of 15 residues. The DNA for the CDR3 is TGTGCCAGCAGCCGAGACAGGGGAGCCCTCGAAAAACTGTTTTTT. Its translation is CASSRDRGALEKLFF.

This chain connects TRBV3-1 (or the pseudogene TRBV3-2) to TRBJ2-3; TRBD2 aligns across 13 bases. Germline V lookup: CDR1 LGHDT, CDR2 YNNKEL (reference sequence). The CDR3 extends over 14 amino acids. V was pared by 8 bases and J by 4 bases, with 3 bases of the junction left unmatched. This CDR3 is CASGTSGRADTQYF. In DNA form, the CDR3 reads TGTGCCAGCGGTACTAGCGGGAGGGCAGATACGCAGTATTTT.

The chain links TRBV7-8 to TRBJ1-4; 7 bases match TRBD1. The CDR3 has 18 residues. V lost 1 base to trimming and J lost 3 bases; unmatched junction nucleotides: 11. Germline V CDR1 and CDR2: SGHVS, FQNEAQ. CDR3: CASSLGLTTGASNEKLFF. The CDR3, as DNA: TGTGCCAGCAGCTTAGGGCTTACTACAGGGGCTTCTAATGAAAAACTGTTTTTT.

Written as DNA, the CDR3 is TGCAGCGTTCAGGGTAACTCCTACGAGCAGTACTTC. Its translation: CSVQGNSYEQYF. The genes are TRBV29-1 and TRBJ2-7; TRBD1 is a possible D gene (5 bases). Trimming cost V 5 bases and J 0 bases, with 8 bases left between them. Per the germline V gene, CDR1 is SQVTM and CDR2 is ANQGSEA. CDR3 size: 12 residues.